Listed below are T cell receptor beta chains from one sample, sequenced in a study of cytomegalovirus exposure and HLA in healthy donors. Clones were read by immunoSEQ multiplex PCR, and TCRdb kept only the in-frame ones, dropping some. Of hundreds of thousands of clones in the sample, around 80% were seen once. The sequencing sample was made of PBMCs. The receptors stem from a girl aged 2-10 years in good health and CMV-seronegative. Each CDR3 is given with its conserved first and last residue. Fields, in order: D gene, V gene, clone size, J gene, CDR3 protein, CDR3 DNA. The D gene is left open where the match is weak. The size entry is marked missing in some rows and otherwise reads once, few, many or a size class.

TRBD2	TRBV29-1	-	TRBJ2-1	CSVIKGTSGANEQFF	TGCAGCGTCATAAAAGGGACTAGCGGGGCCAATGAGCAGTTCTTC
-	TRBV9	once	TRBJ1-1	CASSVEGVDTEAFF	TGTGCCAGCAGCGTAGAAGGGGTAGACACTGAAGCTTTCTTT
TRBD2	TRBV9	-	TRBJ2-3	CASSVPIAGTDTQYF	TGTGCCAGCAGCGTCCCCATAGCGGGAACCGATACGCAGTATTTT
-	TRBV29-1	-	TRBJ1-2	CSVGRGALYGYTF	TGCAGCGTTGGGCGGGGTGCCCTATATGGCTACACCTTC
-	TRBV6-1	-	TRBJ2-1	CASSPTGRSYNEQFF	TGTGCCAGCAGTCCGACAGGGAGGTCCTACAATGAGCAGTTCTTC
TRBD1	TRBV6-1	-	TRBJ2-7	CASSRDRDYEQYF	TGTGCCAGCAGCCGGGACAGGGACTACGAGCAGTACTTC
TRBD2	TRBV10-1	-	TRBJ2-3	CASSSTLGLAGSTDTQYF	TGCGCCAGCAGTTCTACGCTGGGACTAGCGGGCTCCACAGATACGCAGTATTTT
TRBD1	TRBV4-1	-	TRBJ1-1	CASSTGTGTTEAFF	TGCGCCAGCAGCACGGGGACAGGGACCACTGAAGCTTTCTTT
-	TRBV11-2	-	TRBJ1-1	CASSRNDRREAFF	TGTGCCAGCAGCCGCAACGACAGGAGAGAAGCTTTCTTT
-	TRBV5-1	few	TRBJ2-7	CASSLARDYEQYF	TGCGCCAGCAGCTTGGCCCGGGACTACGAGCAGTACTTC
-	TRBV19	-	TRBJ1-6	CASRGVETFNSPLHF	TGTGCCAGTAGAGGGGTGGAGACCTTCAATTCACCCCTCCACTTT
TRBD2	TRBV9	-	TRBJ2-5	CASSVGTSGVQETQYF	TGTGCCAGCAGCGTCGGAACTAGCGGGGTTCAAGAGACCCAGTACTTC
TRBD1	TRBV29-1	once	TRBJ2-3	CSVVRDRGRGADTQYF	TGCAGCGTTGTCCGGGACAGGGGGCGAGGGGCAGATACGCAGTATTTT
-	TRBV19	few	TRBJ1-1	CASSPTGNTEAFF	TGTGCCAGTAGTCCCACAGGGAACACTGAAGCTTTCTTT
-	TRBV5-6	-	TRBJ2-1	CASSLVGAHNEQFF	TGTGCCAGCAGCTTAGTGGGGGCCCACAATGAGCAGTTCTTC
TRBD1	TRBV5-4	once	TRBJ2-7	CASSRGQVRSGYEQYF	TGTGCCAGCAGCCGAGGACAGGTTCGCTCCGGCTACGAGCAGTACTTC
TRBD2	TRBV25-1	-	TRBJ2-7	CASSDWTSSGGAYEQYF	TGTGCCAGCAGTGATTGGACGTCTAGCGGGGGGGCCTACGAGCAGTACTTC
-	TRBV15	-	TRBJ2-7	CATSREAGEQYF	TGTGCCACCAGCAGAGAAGCAGGCGAGCAGTACTTC